The 27 T cell receptor beta chains reported below all come from one sample, sequenced in a study of T-cell memory formation after mild COVID-19. TCRdb called the 5' RACE reads again in MiXCR, with one record for every CDR3 protein. This table has some 280,000 distinct CDR3 sequences, roughly 16% appearing once. The specimen sequenced was PBMCs or a T cell subset sorted from them (not recorded which). These receptors came from a man aged 18 to 30 who had mild COVID-19 (a few samples of this study predate the infection). Cell type and time point are not known.

This chain links TRBV28 with TRBJ2-7; D is perhaps TRBD1 or TRBD2 (6 bases each). The CDR3 runs to 12 residues. V was clipped by 11 bases and J by 2 bases, with 13 bases between them. The germline V gene has CDR1 MDHEN and CDR2 SYDVKM. The CDR3 nucleotides are TGTGCCGCGGGTCGGGGGCCCTACGAGCAGTACTTC. This encodes CAAGRGPYEQYF.

V and J are TRBV12-3 or TRBV12-4 and TRBJ1-1, with D possibly matching TRBD1 (6 bases). The CDR3 loop spans 11 amino acids. V was shortened by 3 bases and J by 8 bases, with 7 bases between the two germline ends. Written as DNA, the CDR3 is TGTGCCAGCAGTTTTCAGGGGGAAGCTTTCTTT. Amino acids: CASSFQGEAFF.

This clonotype was seen a handful of times. The chain is built from TRBV7-2 and TRBJ2-3, with D possibly matching TRBD1 (6 bases). Trimming shortened V by 3 bases and J by 2 bases, and 9 bases separated the two germline ends. The CDR3 covers 14 residues. Germline loops: CDR1 SGHTA, CDR2 FQGNSA. In DNA, the CDR3 is TGTGCCAGCAGCTTGGACAGAGCCACAGATACGCAGTATTTT. The encoded protein is CASSLDRATDTQYF.

The V and J genes are TRBV4-2 and TRBJ2-1; 7 bases match TRBD2. V lost 4 bases, J lost 4 bases, and 10 bases stayed unmatched. The CDR3 totals 16 residues. CDR1 and CDR2 (germline): LGHNA, YNFKEQ. The CDR3 region has the DNA TGTGCCAGCAGCCGGGGAGCGGGGCCCTTTTACAATGAGCAGTTCTTC. Protein product: CASSRGAGPFYNEQFF.

This clonotype was seen many times. This chain uses TRBV7-8 with TRBJ2-5, with TRBD2 as a possible D gene (5 bases). In germline, CDR1 is SGHVS, CDR2 FQNEAQ. V lost 5 bases, J lost 3 bases, and 13 bases lay in between. This CDR3 has 14 residues. DNA for the CDR3: TGTGCCAGCAGCCCCCCTTCCGGGGAAGAGACCCAGTACTTC. It encodes CASSPPSGEETQYF.

This clonotype was picked up many times. The J gene is TRBJ2-6, the V gene TRBV20-1; a possible D gene is TRBD1 (5 bases). The germline V gene has CDR1 DFQATT and CDR2 SNEGSKA (reference sequence). This CDR3 has 16 residues. The V gene lost 3 bases and the J gene lost 3 bases, with 15 bases spanning the gap. The CDR3 DNA reads TGCAGTGCTAGCATGTCCAGGGTATATGGGGCCAACGTCCTGACTTTC. Encoded protein: CSASMSRVYGANVLTF.

The chain links TRBV6-2 or TRBV6-3 to TRBJ2-1; TRBD2 matches at 8 bases. The trim removed 5 bases at V and 0 bases at J, leaving 6 bases unmatched. Germline CDR1 reads MNHEY; CDR2 reads SVGEGT. There are 16 residues in the CDR3. The CDR3, as DNA: TGTGCCAGCAGTGGGAGCGGGGGCCGCTCCTACAATGAGCAGTTCTTC. Its protein is CASSGSGGRSYNEQFF.

This clonotype showed up just a few times. This chain connects TRBV10-3 to TRBJ2-1; 7 bases align to TRBD1. The germline gives CDR1 ENHRY, CDR2 SYGVKD. The CDR3 covers 15 residues. V shed 3 bases and J 7 bases; nucleotides not matched to a gene: 9. CDR3 in DNA: TGTGCCATCAGTGACAGACAGGGAGTCAGGAATGAGCAGTTCTTC. It is translated as CAISDRQGVRNEQFF.

This clonotype was observed a handful of times. V and J are TRBV7-9 and TRBJ1-2; D is undetermined. CDR1 SEHNR and CDR2 FQNEAQ come from the germline V gene (reference sequence). V was shortened by 5 bases and J by 5 bases, with 15 bases between the two germline ends. This CDR3 has 14 residues. CDR3 in amino acids: CASSPRQSAYGYTF. The CDR3 region has the DNA TGTGCCAGCAGCCCAAGGCAGTCCGCTTATGGCTACACCTTC. Full variable domain (outside the CDR3, taken from reference TRBV7-9 and TRBJ1-2): DTGVSQNPRHKITKRGQNVTFRCDPISEHNRLYWYRQTLGQGPEFLTYFQNEAQLEKSRLLSDRFSAERPKGSFSTLEIQRTEQGDSAMYLCASSPRQSAYGYTFGSGTRLTVV.

The chain combines TRBV25-1 with TRBJ1-4; 7 bases agree with TRBD1. The CDR3 consists of 16 residues. Germline loops: CDR1 MGHDK, CDR2 SYGVNS. The ends lost 3 bases at V and 14 bases at J; junction bases unmatched: 18. CDR3 amino acids: CASSEFDRAPPGSLFF. The DNA for the CDR3 is TGTGCCAGCAGTGAGTTCGACAGGGCACCTCCGGGTTCGCTGTTTTTT.

The V gene is TRBV28, the J gene TRBJ2-7, with 7 nucleotides matching TRBD2. There are 13 residues in the CDR3. Germline V gene sequence: CDR1 MDHEN, CDR2 SYDVKM. The ends lost 8 bases at V and 3 bases at J; junction bases unmatched: 7. The CDR3 DNA reads TGTGCCAGCCGGGAGGAGGGGCGCTACGAGCAGTACGTC. Its protein product is CASREEGRYEQYV.

In its sample, this clonotype was seen a few times. V usage is TRBV18 and J usage is TRBJ1-5, with TRBD1 matching 7 bases. Germline V lookup: CDR1 KGHSH, CDR2 LQKENI. V lost 4 bases, J lost 7 bases, and 10 bases stayed unmatched. The CDR3 is 15 amino acids. The DNA of the CDR3 is TGTGCCAGCTCACAGATAGGGGGCTCAGGACAGCCCCAGCATTTT. Its protein product is CASSQIGGSGQPQHF.

The chain joins TRBV5-4 to TRBJ2-1; the D is unclear. The germline V gene has CDR1 SGHNT and CDR2 YYREEE (reference sequence). Trimming pared 0 bases from V and 9 bases from J, leaving 7 bases between. The CDR3 loop spans 12 amino acids. The CDR3 DNA is TGTGCCAGCAGCTTGGAGAGCAGTGAGCAGTTCTTC. Its protein is CASSLESSEQFF.

This clonotype turned up a few times. The rearrangement links TRBV2 to TRBJ1-1; D gene uncertain. The V gene lost 5 bases and the J gene lost 5 bases, with 15 bases spanning the gap. The germline gives CDR1 SNHLY, CDR2 FYNNEI. The CDR3 totals 14 residues. CDR3 DNA sequence: TGTGCCAGCAGTACCGTGTCTTCAGATACTGAAGCTTTCTTT. It yields the protein CASSTVSSDTEAFF. The full variable domain, completed using reference TRBV2 and TRBJ1-1, is EPEVTQTPSHQVTQMGQEVILRCVPISNHLYFYWYRQILGQKVEFLVSFYNNEISEKSEIFDDQFSVERPDGSNFTLKIRSTKLEDSAMYFCASSTVSSDTEAFFGQGTRLTVV.

This clonotype has more than one count but fewer than ten. The V gene is TRBV4-3, the J gene TRBJ1-4, with TRBD1 identical over 10 bases. V shed 4 bases, J shed 7 bases, and the junction held 3 bases outside the gene matches. The CDR3 has 14 residues. Germline lookup yields CDR1 LGHNA and CDR2 YSLEER. The DNA for the CDR3 is TGCGCCAGCAGCCTAGGGACAGGGGTTGAAAAACTGTTTTTT. Protein product: CASSLGTGVEKLFF.

J is TRBJ2-3 and V is TRBV11-2, with 14 positions matching TRBD2. The V segment lost 5 bases and the J segment 4 bases; nucleotides outside the gene matches: 11. The CDR3 runs to 18 residues. Germline V CDR1 and CDR2: SGHAT, FQNNGV. The CDR3 sequence: CASSHGTSGGRWADTQYF. The CDR3 nucleotides read TGTGCCAGCAGCCACGGGACTAGCGGGGGAAGATGGGCAGATACGCAGTATTTT.

V gene TRBV4-3 combines with J gene TRBJ1-2, with D tentatively TRBD1 (5 bases). V shed 0 bases and J shed 4 bases, with 15 bases lying between them. The CDR3 is 16 residues long. CDR1 is LGHNA and CDR2 is YSLEER in the germline V gene. CDR3 DNA sequence: TGCGCCAGCAGCCAAGATGAGGGGCTTCACTCCTATGGCTACACCTTC. Protein sequence: CASSQDEGLHSYGYTF.

This clonotype has only a few counts. The chain uses TRBV6-2 or TRBV6-3 and TRBJ2-1, with D possibly being TRBD2 (6 bases). The CDR3 spans 13 residues. Germline CDR1 and CDR2: MNHEY and SVGEGT. V lost 8 bases and J 12 bases, leaving 20 bases between the germline ends. The CDR3, as DNA: TGTGCCAGCGGCGGAGTTCGAGCCGGGGGGCAGTTCTTC. It specifies CASGGVRAGGQFF.

The CDR3 is CASSWTSGEGETQYF. CDR3 nucleotides: TGCGCCAGCAGCTGGACTAGCGGGGAGGGAGAGACCCAGTACTTC. The genes are TRBV5-1 and TRBJ2-5, with TRBD2 identical over 12 bases. The V gene's germline CDR1 is SGHRS and CDR2 YFSETQ. The CDR3 sequence is 15 residues long. The J segment lost 4 bases and the V segment lost 3 bases, leaving 4 bases of the junction unmatched.

J is TRBJ1-5 and V is TRBV5-1; 10 positions match TRBD1. This CDR3 is 16 amino acids long. Germline V gene lookup returns CDR1 SGHRS and CDR2 YFSETQ. The V gene end was trimmed by 4 bases and the J gene end by 4 bases; junction bases not matched to a gene: 8. The CDR3, as DNA: TGCGCCAGCAGCACCGGGACAGGGGATAGTAATCAGCCCCAGCATTTT. It translates to CASSTGTGDSNQPQHF.

The chain recombines TRBV19 with TRBJ1-5, with 9 bases aligning to TRBD1. Germline lookup yields CDR1 LNHDA and CDR2 SQIVND (reference sequence). The CDR3 sequence is 15 residues long. V shed 7 bases, J shed 4 bases, and the junction held 8 bases outside the gene matches. DNA of the CDR3: TGTGCCAGTACCTGGGACAGGGTCGATAATCAGCCCCAGCATTTT. Translating gives CASTWDRVDNQPQHF.

The J gene is TRBJ1-6, the V gene TRBV7-8; 7 bases are a match to TRBD1. CDR1 SGHVS and CDR2 FQNEAQ come from the germline V gene. The junction had 7 bases not matched to a gene; V was cut back by 5 bases and J by 9 bases. The length of the CDR3 is 14 residues. The CDR3 DNA reads TGTGCCAGCAGCCCTAGGACAGGCAGTTCACCCCTCCACTTT. Its protein is CASSPRTGSSPLHF.

This clonotype is a singleton in its sample. The chain recombines TRBV6-6 with TRBJ1-1; maybe TRBD1 (5 bases). In germline, CDR1 is MNHNY, CDR2 SVGAGI (reference sequence). The CDR3 runs to 14 residues. The V end lost 4 bases, the J end lost 6 bases, and 15 bases lay between the germline ends. The CDR3: CASSFPGGGAEAFF. CDR3 DNA: TGTGCCAGCAGTTTCCCGGGCGGGGGGGCTGAAGCTTTCTTT.

V usage is TRBV4-1 and J usage is TRBJ2-5; no reliable D call. The germline V gene encodes CDR1 MGHRA and CDR2 YSYEKL. CDR3 length equals 15 residues. Trimming stripped 4 bases from V and 5 bases from J, with 17 bases between. In DNA, the CDR3 is TGCGCCAGCAGCCGTAGTACCAGTGGATCGGAGACCCAGTACTTC. Encoded protein: CASSRSTSGSETQYF.

There are many counts of this clonotype. V usage is TRBV4-2 and J usage is TRBJ2-5; 9 bases are shared with TRBD2. CDR1 is LGHNA, CDR2 YNFKEQ, per germline. CDR3 length: 15 amino acids. V shed 1 base, J shed 4 bases, and the junction held 4 bases outside the gene matches. This CDR3 reads CASSQGTSEGETQYF. CDR3 coding DNA: TGTGCCAGCAGCCAAGGGACTAGCGAGGGAGAGACCCAGTACTTC.

The table lists this clonotype with many counts. CDR3 loop: CASRQYQETQYF. As DNA, the CDR3 is TGTGCCAGCAGACAGTACCAAGAGACCCAGTACTTC. The V call is TRBV2, the J call TRBJ2-5; no clear D gene. Trimming took 6 bases from V and 0 from J, leaving 5 bases between them. The CDR3 extends over 12 amino acids. Germline loops: CDR1 SNHLY, CDR2 FYNNEI.

This rearrangement joins TRBV20-1 to TRBJ2-1; 7 positions match TRBD1. Germline CDR1 is DFQATT and CDR2 is SNEGSKA (reference sequence). This CDR3 region has 15 residues. Trimming removed 3 bases from V and 6 bases from J; junction bases left unmatched: 11. The CDR3 region has the DNA TGCAGTGCTAGTGACTTGGGGACAGCCCTCAATGAGCAGTTCTTC. As protein: CSASDLGTALNEQFF.